A single T cell receptor (beta chain) is shown here with its context. Its cognate antigen is unknown. CD45RA-negative memory and CD45RA+ naive subsets were split from the CD4+ cells. These data come from a study of shared clonotypes between healthy human individuals. Study-wide background: CD4 naive cells filled three plates per donor, CD4 memory three, CD8 naive two and CD8 memory one.

Findings of the study overall: Sampling used blood alone; tissue repertoires probably differ.

Assay used: immunoSEQ multiplex PCR; TCRdb lists only in-frame clones, some missing. The sample lists 850,000 to 1,100,000 clones, 70% to 85% occurring once. Deletions cut 6 bases from V and 10 bases from J, with 33 bases between. The CDR3 runs to 19 residues. The rearrangement links TRBV23-1 to TRBJ1-4; D is perhaps TRBD1 (5 bases). TRBV23-1 is an open reading frame whose function is uncertain. Sample: memory CD4+ T cells from PBMCs. Subset: CD45RA-negative fraction. This receptor was obtained from a man aged 18 to 30 in good health. Some clones in this sample may be carry-over from other donors' samples. CDR3 nucleotides: TGCGCCAGCAGCCTCCCGGAGGGGACCCAACACCCCCGGTCGGGAAAACTGTTTTTT. Amino acid sequence: CASSLPEGTQHPRSGKLFF.